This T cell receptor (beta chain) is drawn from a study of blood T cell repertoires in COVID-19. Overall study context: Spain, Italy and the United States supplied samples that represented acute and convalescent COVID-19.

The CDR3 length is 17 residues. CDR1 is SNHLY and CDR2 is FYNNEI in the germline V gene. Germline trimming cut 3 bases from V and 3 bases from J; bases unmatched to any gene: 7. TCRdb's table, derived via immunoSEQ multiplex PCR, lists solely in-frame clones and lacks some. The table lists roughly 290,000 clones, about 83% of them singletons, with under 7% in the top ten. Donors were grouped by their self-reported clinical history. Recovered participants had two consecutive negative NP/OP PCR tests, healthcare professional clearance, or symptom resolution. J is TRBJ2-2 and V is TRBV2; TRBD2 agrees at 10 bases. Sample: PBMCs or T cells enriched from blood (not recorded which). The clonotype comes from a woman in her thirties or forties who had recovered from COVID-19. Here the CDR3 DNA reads TGTGCCAGCAGTGATCCAGCGGGAGGGCCTGACACCGGGGAGCTGTTTTTT. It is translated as CASSDPAGGPDTGELFF.